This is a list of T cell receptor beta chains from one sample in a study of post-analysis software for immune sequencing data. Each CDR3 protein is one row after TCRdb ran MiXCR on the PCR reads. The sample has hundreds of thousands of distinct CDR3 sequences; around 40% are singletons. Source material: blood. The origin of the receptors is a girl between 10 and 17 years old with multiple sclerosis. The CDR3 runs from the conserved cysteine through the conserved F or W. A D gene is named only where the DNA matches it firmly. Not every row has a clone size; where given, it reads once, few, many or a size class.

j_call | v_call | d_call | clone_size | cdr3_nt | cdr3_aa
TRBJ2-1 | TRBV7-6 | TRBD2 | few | TGTGCCAGCAGGACTAGCGGGAGACCCGAGCAGTTCTTC | CASRTSGRPEQFF
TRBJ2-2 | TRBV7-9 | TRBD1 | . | TGTGCCAGCAGCAAGGGACAGGTGCTTGAGGACGGGGAGCTGTTTTTT | CASSKGQVLEDGELFF
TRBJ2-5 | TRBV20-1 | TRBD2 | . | TGCAGTGCTAGTATAAGCGGGGCGGGGGAGACCCAGTACTTC | CSASISGAGETQYF
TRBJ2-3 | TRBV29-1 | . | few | TGCAGCGGGGAGACAGATACGCAGTATTTT | CSGETDTQYF
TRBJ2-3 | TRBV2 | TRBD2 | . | TGTGCCAGCCCCGGGAGCGGGGGGTCCACAGATACGCAGTATTTT | CASPGSGGSTDTQYF
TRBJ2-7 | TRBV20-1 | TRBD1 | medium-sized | TGCAGTGCTAGGGGGGACAGGGAGTCCTACGAGCAGTACTTC | CSARGDRESYEQYF
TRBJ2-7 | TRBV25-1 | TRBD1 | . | TGTGCCAGCAGTGTCTGGACAGGGGGCGTACGCCGGTCCTACGAGCAGTACTTC | CASSVWTGGVRRSYEQYF
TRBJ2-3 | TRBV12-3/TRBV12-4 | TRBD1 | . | TGTGTCAGCAGGAGACAGGGAAAAAATACGCAGTATTTT | CVSRRQGKNTQYF
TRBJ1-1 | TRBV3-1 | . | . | TGTGCCAGCAGCCAAGCCCCTGGTCCGTTTAACACTGAAGCTTTCTTT | CASSQAPGPFNTEAFF
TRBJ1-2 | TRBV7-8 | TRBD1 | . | TGTGCCAGCAGCTTATTTCGCCAGGGGGCGATGGACTATGGCTACACCTTC | CASSLFRQGAMDYGYTF
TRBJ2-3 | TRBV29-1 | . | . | TGCAGCGTTGGGACAGCATTCACAGATACGCAGTATTTT | CSVGTAFTDTQYF
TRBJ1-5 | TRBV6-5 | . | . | TGTGCCAGCAGTGCCCGGAATGACAATCAGCCCCAGCATTTT | CASSARNDNQPQHF
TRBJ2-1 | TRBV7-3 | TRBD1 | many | TGTGCCAGCAGCCCACTGACAGGGGATGAGCAGTTCTTC | CASSPLTGDEQFF
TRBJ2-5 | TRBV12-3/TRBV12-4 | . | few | TGTGCCAGCAGTCTGGATTCGGACCCACAACGAGAGACCCAGTACTTC | CASSLDSDPQRETQYF
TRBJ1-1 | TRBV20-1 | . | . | TGCAGTGCTATTACACAGAGGGGAACTGAAGCTTTCTTT | CSAITQRGTEAFF
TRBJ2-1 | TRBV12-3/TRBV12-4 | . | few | TGTGCCAGCAGCCCTTCGACCCGGGTTGGCAATGAGCAGTTCTTC | CASSPSTRVGNEQFF
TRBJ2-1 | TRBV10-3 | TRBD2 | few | TGTGCCACTCTAGCGGGTCGCCATGGGGATGAGCAGTTCTTC | CATLAGRHGDEQFF
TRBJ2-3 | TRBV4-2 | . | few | TGTGCCAGCAGCCAAGATGGAGGGGGCACAGATACGCAGTATTTT | CASSQDGGGTDTQYF
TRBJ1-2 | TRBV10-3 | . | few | TGTGCCATCAGGGAATTAGACAGGAGAACTGGCTACACCTTC | CAIRELDRRTGYTF
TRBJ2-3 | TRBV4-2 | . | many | TGTGCCAGCAGCCAAGGGAGCGGGAGCACAGATACGCAGTATTTT | CASSQGSGSTDTQYF
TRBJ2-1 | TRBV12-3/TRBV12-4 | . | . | TGTGCCAGCAGCATCCATGGCGGGACAAACAATGAGCAGTTCTTC | CASSIHGGTNNEQFF
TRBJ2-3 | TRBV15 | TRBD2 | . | TGTGCCACCAGCGGCTCGCGGACTAGTGGGGCGATCTACACAGATACGCAGTATTTT | CATSGSRTSGAIYTDTQYF
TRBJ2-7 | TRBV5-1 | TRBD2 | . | TGCGCCACCCGACTAGCGGCTACCTACGAGCAGTACTTC | CATRLAATYEQYF
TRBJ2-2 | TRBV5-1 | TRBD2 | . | TGCGCCAGCAGCCCCCTAGCGGGGAACACCGGGGAGCTGTTTTTT | CASSPLAGNTGELFF
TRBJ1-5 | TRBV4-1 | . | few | TGCGCCAGCAGCCAAGCTCGGACGGCCAATCAGCCCCAGCATTTT | CASSQARTANQPQHF
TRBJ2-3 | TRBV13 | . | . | TGTGCCAGCAGCCGGGACCTTACAGATACGCAGTATTTT | CASSRDLTDTQYF
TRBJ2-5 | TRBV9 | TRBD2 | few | TGTGCCAGCAGCGCTGGGGGGACTAGCGGGGTCGAGACCCAGTACTTC | CASSAGGTSGVETQYF
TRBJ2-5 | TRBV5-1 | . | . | TGCGCCAGCAGCTCCCAGGGATACGAGACCCAGTACTTC | CASSSQGYETQYF
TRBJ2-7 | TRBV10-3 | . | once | TGTGCCATCAGGGACCGTCAGAGCTCCTACGAGCAGTACTTC | CAIRDRQSSYEQYF
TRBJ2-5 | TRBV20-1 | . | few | TGCAGTGCCGAGGACAGATATGAGGGAGAGACCCAGTACTTC | CSAEDRYEGETQYF
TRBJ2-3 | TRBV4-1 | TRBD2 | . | TGCGCCAGCAAAGGACTAGGCGATCGTGGCACAGATACGCAGTATTTT | CASKGLGDRGTDTQYF
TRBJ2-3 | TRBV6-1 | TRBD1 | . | TGTGCCAGCAGGGCCCGAAACCCCACAGGGGGGAAGAGCACAGATACGCAGTATTTT | CASRARNPTGGKSTDTQYF
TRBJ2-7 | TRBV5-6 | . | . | TGTGCCAGCAGCCGGCGGGTAGCGGAGATCTTCTACGAGCAGTACTTC | CASSRRVAEIFYEQYF
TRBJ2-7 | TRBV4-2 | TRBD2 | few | TGTGCCAGCAGCCGAGAGACTAGCGGGGGTTACGAGCAGTACTTC | CASSRETSGGYEQYF
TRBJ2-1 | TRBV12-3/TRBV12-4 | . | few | TGTGCCAGCAGTTTAAGGCCACCGGGTGAGCAGTTCTTC | CASSLRPPGEQFF
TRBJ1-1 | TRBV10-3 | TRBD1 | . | TGTGCCATCAGTGAGGGCAGGGGGCAAGGGGACACTGAAGCTTTCTTT | CAISEGRGQGDTEAFF
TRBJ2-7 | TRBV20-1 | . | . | TGCAGTGCTAGAGATTTGGGGGGAGTGGGGGCCTACGAGCAGTACTTC | CSARDLGGVGAYEQYF
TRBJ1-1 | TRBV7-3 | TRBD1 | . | TGTGCCAGCAGCCCATCAACAGGGGGGAACACTGAAGCTTTCTTT | CASSPSTGGNTEAFF
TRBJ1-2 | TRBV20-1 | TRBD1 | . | TGCAGTGCTAAGCAGGGGGCGCAAGGCTACACCTTC | CSAKQGAQGYTF
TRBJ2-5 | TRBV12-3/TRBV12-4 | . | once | TGTGCCAGCAGTTTTATGGGGCAAGAGACCCAGTACTTC | CASSFMGQETQYF
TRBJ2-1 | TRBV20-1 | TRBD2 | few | TGCAGTGCCCCGGGACTAGCGTACAATGAGCAGTTCTTC | CSAPGLAYNEQFF
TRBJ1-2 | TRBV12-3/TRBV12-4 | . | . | TGTGCCAGCAGTCCCCGTCCCTATGGCTACACCTTC | CASSPRPYGYTF
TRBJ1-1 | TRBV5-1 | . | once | TGCGCCAGCAGCCCGTCGGGGCCTGAAGCTTTCTTT | CASSPSGPEAFF
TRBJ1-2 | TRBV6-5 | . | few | TGTGCCAGCGCCCTCAGGGAGTCTAATGGCTACACCTTC | CASALRESNGYTF
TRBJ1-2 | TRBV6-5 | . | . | TGTGCCAGCAGTTCCGAAACGAAGGGCCGCTACACCTTC | CASSSETKGRYTF
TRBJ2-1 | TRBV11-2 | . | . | TGTGCCAGCAGCCCAGGACTGGGTGAGCAGTTCTTC | CASSPGLGEQFF